Below are 15 T cell receptor beta chains sequenced from a single sample in a study of Graves' ophthalmopathy and Graves' hyperthyroidism. RNA transcripts were the source from which TCR beta CDR3 regions were amplified. Amplification began with first-round RT-PCR using HTBI primers, then second-round multiplex PCR was performed. One entry per CDR3 protein results from TCRdb running MiXCR on the multiplex PCR reads. Among 210,000 or so distinct CDR3 sequences listed, roughly 27% were seen once. Source material: peripheral blood. These receptors came from a man aged 45-65 years with Graves' ophthalmopathy.

This clonotype was detected many times. The V and J genes are TRBV5-4 and TRBJ2-5; D perhaps matches TRBD1 (5 bases). This CDR3 spans 14 amino acids. The germline V and J ends were trimmed by 0 bases and 5 bases, with 11 bases remaining between them. CDR1 and CDR2 (germline): SGHNT, YYREEE (reference sequence). The CDR3 region is CASSLGQQRETQYF. The DNA of the CDR3 is TGTGCCAGCAGCTTGGGACAGCAAAGGGAGACCCAGTACTTC.

V is TRBV6-1 and J is TRBJ1-2; possible D gene TRBD1, 6 bases. The CDR3 sequence is 15 residues long. Trimming left V 0 bases short and J 4 bases short, with 12 bases between. Per the germline V gene, CDR1 is MNHNS and CDR2 is SASEGT. CDR3 amino acids: CASSEADRILYGYTF. CDR3 DNA sequence: TGTGCCAGCAGTGAAGCAGACAGGATTCTCTATGGCTACACCTTC.

This clonotype was counted at least ten times. The chain uses TRBV28 and TRBJ2-7, with 11 bases matching TRBD1. Germline V CDR1 and CDR2: MDHEN, SYDVKM. The CDR3 is 16 residues long. Trimming removed 2 bases from V and 2 bases from J; junction bases left unmatched: 5. The CDR3: CASSLDSDRGPYEQYF. The CDR3 DNA sequence: TGTGCCAGCAGTTTAGACTCGGACAGGGGGCCCTACGAGCAGTACTTC.

This clonotype was observed at least ten times. The gene calls are TRBV6-2 or TRBV6-3 and TRBJ2-7; 8 bases fit TRBD2. V shed 6 bases and J 0 bases; nucleotides not matched to a gene: 19. CDR1 and CDR2 from the germline V gene are MNHEY and SVGEGT. The CDR3 is 19 amino acids. CDR3 sequence: CASSAPQGHSGKSSYEQYF. In DNA, the CDR3 is TGTGCCAGCAGCGCTCCCCAGGGTCATAGCGGGAAGAGCTCCTACGAGCAGTACTTC.

The rearrangement joins TRBV7-2 to TRBJ2-5; no clear D. With 4 bases removed from V and 5 bases from J, the gap between germline ends came to 8 bases. The CDR3 loop spans 12 amino acids. Germline-derived CDR1 and CDR2 are SGHTA and FQGNSA. The DNA of the CDR3 is TGTGCCAGCAGCTCGCTTAGGGAGACCCAGTACTTC. Protein product: CASSSLRETQYF.

This clonotype was detected many times. CDR3 nucleotide sequence: TGTGCCAGCAGCCCCCCGGGGCCCGGGCCTAGCGGGAGAAAGGAGCAGTACTTC. It codes for CASSPPGPGPSGRKEQYF. The chain couples TRBV9 to TRBJ2-7, with 10 bases matching TRBD2. Unmatched junction bases numbered 20, after V lost 4 bases and J lost 7 bases. Looked up from germline, CDR1 is SGDLS and CDR2 is YYNGEE. The CDR3 has 18 amino acids.

In this sample, this clonotype turned up many times. The chain links TRBV11-1 to TRBJ2-5; 7 nucleotides align to TRBD2. Germline CDR1 SGHAT, CDR2 FQDESV (reference sequence). The junction had 12 bases not matched to a gene; V was cut back by 4 bases and J by 1 base. This CDR3 is 17 amino acids long. The CDR3 reads CASSWGGIRSGQETQYF. The CDR3 DNA is TGTGCCAGCAGCTGGGGGGGAATACGGAGCGGCCAAGAGACCCAGTACTTC.

This chain links TRBV6-1 with TRBJ1-1; D ambiguous. The CDR3 loop spans 15 amino acids. The germline gives CDR1 MNHNS, CDR2 SASEGT. The germline V and J ends were trimmed by 8 bases and 1 base, with 17 bases remaining between them. The CDR3 DNA reads TGTGCCAGCCGACCTTCTCCGGCGGGGAACACTGAAGCTTTCTTT. Translation: CASRPSPAGNTEAFF.

This clonotype came up a few times. V gene TRBV6-1 combines with J gene TRBJ1-2; TRBD1 agrees at 9 bases. The CDR3 length is 14 residues. Germline assignment: CDR1 MNHNS and CDR2 SASEGT. Trimming cost V 2 bases and J 7 bases; bases outside gene matches: 5. The CDR3 DNA sequence: TGTGCCAGCAGTGAAACTGGACAGGGGTTTGGCTACACCTTC. Translating gives CASSETGQGFGYTF.

At least ten counts were recorded for this clonotype. An end of the junction does not agree with germline; a read error may underlie this. The CDR3 DNA reads as TGTGCCATCTGTGACGGTCAATCCTACGAGCAGTACTTC. Amino acid sequence: CAICDGQSYEQYF. This sequence joins TRBV10-3 and TRBJ2-7, with D unclear. Germline values: CDR1 ENHRY, CDR2 SYGVKD. The CDR3 is 13 residues long.

V usage is TRBV25-1 and J usage is TRBJ1-1; D is perhaps TRBD1 (5 bases). V lost 1 base, J lost 4 bases, and 13 bases lay in between. This CDR3 spans 15 amino acids. The germline gives CDR1 MGHDK, CDR2 SYGVNS. This CDR3 reads CASSELGKRGTEAFF. The CDR3, as DNA: TGTGCCAGCAGTGAATTAGGGAAGAGGGGCACTGAAGCTTTCTTT.

This clonotype was recorded at least ten times. The CDR3 coding sequence is TGTGCCAGCAGCTTAGTAGGGGGTGGCACCGGGGAGCTGTTTTTT. Translated, it gives CASSLVGGGTGELFF. This sequence joins TRBV7-2 and TRBJ2-2; TRBD1 might be the D (6 bases). Trimming removed 1 base at V and 4 bases at J, with 10 bases between. The CDR3 is made up of 15 amino acids. From germline, CDR1 is SGHTA and CDR2 FQGNSA. Variable domain in full (rest from reference TRBV7-2 and TRBJ2-2): GAGVSQSPSNKVTEKGKDVELRCDPISGHTALYWYRQSLGQGLEFLIYFQGNSAPDKSGLPSDRFSAERTGGSVSTLTIQRTQQEDSAVYLCASSLVGGGTGELFFGEGSRLTVL.

Ten or more counts support this clonotype. This rearrangement joins TRBV13 to TRBJ2-5; D uncertain. Trimming shortened V by 5 bases and J by 2 bases, and 12 bases separated the two germline ends. From germline, CDR1 is PRHDT and CDR2 FYEKMQ (reference sequence). The CDR3 extends over 14 amino acids. The CDR3 spells CASSPRSGQETQYF. CDR3 DNA sequence: TGTGCCAGCAGCCCTAGATCAGGACAAGAGACCCAGTACTTC.

This clonotype has ten or more counts. The chain joins TRBV28 to TRBJ2-6, with D possibly TRBD2 on 7 matching bases. V was pared by 3 bases and J by 4 bases, with 10 bases between. The CDR3 totals 15 residues. CDR1 MDHEN and CDR2 SYDVKM come from the germline V gene. DNA of the CDR3: TGTGCCAGCAGTTTGGGGGGGGCCGGGGCCAACGTCCTGACTTTC. It yields the protein CASSLGGAGANVLTF.

This clonotype was observed many times. The chain has TRBV6-5 and TRBJ1-1; maybe TRBD1 (5 bases). CDR3 size: 14 residues. Trimming stripped 0 bases from V and 4 bases from J, with 9 bases between. Looked up from germline, CDR1 is MNHEY and CDR2 is SVGAGI. The CDR3 DNA reads as TGTGCCAGCAGTTACTCGGGGCGAGGCACTGAAGCTTTCTTT. Translated: CASSYSGRGTEAFF.